What follows are 28 T cell receptor beta chains derived from one specimen sequenced in a study of blood T cell repertoires in COVID-19. Clones were sequenced by immunoSEQ multiplex PCR, and TCRdb holds only the in-frame ones, with some missing. The table includes approximately 310,000 clones, 85% detected once. Sequencing was performed on PBMCs or T cells enriched from blood (not recorded which). Receptors were obtained from a woman aged 30 to 39 who had been exposed to COVID-19.

This sequence joins TRBV9 and TRBJ1-4; D is undetermined. Germline V lookup: CDR1 SGDLS, CDR2 YYNGEE. Trimming left V 2 bases short and J 4 bases short, with 12 bases between. This CDR3 is built from 15 residues. This chain's CDR3 is CASSVDRGFNEKLFF. The CDR3 DNA follows: TGTGCCAGCAGCGTTGACCGAGGTTTTAATGAAAAACTGTTTTTT.

Relative to its sample, this clone is medium-sized (0.01 to 0.1%). The rearrangement uses TRBV27 and TRBJ2-7; weak D call: TRBD1 (5 bases). Trimming pared 7 bases from V and 2 bases from J, leaving 15 bases between. The CDR3 consists of 14 residues. Germline V gives CDR1 MNHEY, CDR2 SMNVEV (reference sequence). The CDR3: CASTSIDRTYEQYF. The CDR3, as DNA: TGTGCCAGCACTTCCATTGACAGAACCTACGAGCAGTACTTC.

A single count supports this clone. The J gene is TRBJ1-2, the V gene TRBV19, with D possibly being TRBD1 (5 bases). CDR3 size: 15 residues. Trimming removed 9 bases from V and 5 bases from J, with 22 bases in between. CDR1 LNHDA and CDR2 SQIVND come from the germline V gene (reference sequence). DNA of the CDR3: TGTGCCAGCAGACTCGGGGGGTCCCTAAATTATGGCTACACCTTC. It is translated as CASRLGGSLNYGYTF.

This clone came up a few times. This chain connects TRBV7-8 to TRBJ2-3; no clear D. Germline V gene data show CDR1 as SGHVS and CDR2 as FQNEAQ. The CDR3 runs 11 residues. The germline V and J ends were trimmed by 5 bases and 5 bases, with 5 bases remaining between them. The CDR3 protein is CASSPLDTQYF. CDR3 sequence (DNA): TGTGCCAGCAGCCCCCTAGATACGCAGTATTTT.

The chain combines TRBV28 with TRBJ2-4, with D possibly TRBD1 on 6 matching bases. The CDR3 covers 13 residues. V lost 5 bases and J lost 5, with 10 bases in between. CDR1 and CDR2 from the germline V gene are MDHEN and SYDVKM. The CDR3 bases are TGTGCCAGCAGTAGGGGGACCGAAAACATTCAGTACTTC. This translates into CASSRGTENIQYF.

This rearrangement joins TRBV28 to TRBJ2-7; a possible D gene is TRBD1 (6 bases). V lost 1 base, J lost 4 bases, and 14 bases lay in between. Germline CDR1 is MDHEN and CDR2 is SYDVKM. The CDR3 totals 15 residues. CDR3 coding DNA: TGTGCCAGCAGTTTATTAGCAGGGGAATCGTACGAGCAGTACTTC. Residues: CASSLLAGESYEQYF. Using reference TRBV28 and TRBJ2-7 for the parts outside the CDR3, the full variable domain is DVKVTQSSRYLVKRTGEKVFLECVQDMDHENMFWYRQDPGLGLRLIYFSYDVKMKEKGDIPEGYSVSREKKERFSLILESASTNQTSMYLCASSLLAGESYEQYFGPGTRLTVT.

Remarks on this clone: Other DNA sequences in this sample translate to the same CDR3. J is TRBJ1-1 and V is TRBV7-9; the D is unclear. Germline loops: CDR1 SEHNR, CDR2 FQNEAQ (reference sequence). Trimming pared 5 bases from V and 0 bases from J, leaving 7 bases between. There are 13 residues in the CDR3. As DNA, the CDR3 is TGTGCCAGCAGCCCAACAGTGAACACTGAAGCTTTCTTT. This translates into CASSPTVNTEAFF.

This clone has a handful of counts. V and J are TRBV6-1 and TRBJ1-3; D may be TRBD1 (6 bases). V was shortened by 1 base and J by 0 bases, with 13 bases between the two germline ends. The CDR3 is 17 residues long. CDR1 is MNHNS, CDR2 SASEGT, per germline. The CDR3 sequence: CASSEGGGFSSGNTIYF. DNA for the CDR3: TGTGCCAGCAGTGAAGGGGGGGGCTTTAGCTCTGGAAACACCATATATTTT.

The gene calls are TRBV18 and TRBJ2-1; no firm D call. The CDR3 runs to 13 residues. Germline V gene data show CDR1 as KGHSH and CDR2 as LQKENI. Trimming took off 6 bases at V and 2 bases at J, with 8 bases between the two ends. Here the CDR3 DNA reads TGTGCCAGCTCCCGGAGCACCTACAATGAGCAGTTCTTC. It translates to CASSRSTYNEQFF.

A remark on this clone: This CDR3 is also generated by other DNA sequences in the sample. The chain links TRBV30 to TRBJ1-2; D gene ambiguous. V lost 0 bases and J 0 bases, leaving 5 bases between the germline ends. Germline assignment: CDR1 GTSNPN and CDR2 SVGIG (reference sequence). The CDR3 sequence is 13 residues long. In DNA, the CDR3 is TGTGCCTGGAGTGTGTTAGCTAACTATGGCTACACCTTC. Protein: CAWSVLANYGYTF.

The chain employs TRBV5-1 and TRBJ1-6; D remains ambiguous. CDR3 length equals 15 residues. Germline-derived CDR1 and CDR2 are SGHRS and YFSETQ. The V end was cut by 1 base, the J end by 0 bases, with 5 bases between. The CDR3 DNA sequence: TGCGCCAGCAGCTTGCTGAGCTCCTATAATTCACCCCTCCACTTT. Translating it yields CASSLLSSYNSPLHF.

The V gene is TRBV7-8, the J gene TRBJ2-3; D gene unclear. This CDR3 has 11 residues. V lost 5 bases, J lost 5 bases, and 5 bases lay in between. CDR1 is SGHVS and CDR2 is FQNEAQ in the germline V gene. This CDR3 reads CASSQLDTQYF. CDR3 DNA: TGTGCCAGCAGCCAACTAGATACGCAGTATTTT.

This clone was counted at least ten times. This rearrangement joins TRBV29-1 to TRBJ1-5; TRBD1 matches at 12 bases. This CDR3 has 15 residues. Germline CDR1 SQVTM, CDR2 ANQGSEA. J was trimmed by 6 bases and V by 4 bases; bases with no gene match: 7. CDR3 in amino acids: CSVATGTGGTQPQHF. CDR3 sequence (DNA): TGCAGCGTTGCTACCGGGACAGGGGGCACTCAGCCCCAGCATTTT. The full variable domain, its missing parts supplied by reference TRBV29-1 and TRBJ1-5, is SAVISQKPSRDICQRGTSLTIQCQVDSQVTMMFWYRQQPGQSLTLIATANQGSEATYESGFVIDKFPISRPNLTFSTLTVSNMSPEDSSIYLCSVATGTGGTQPQHFGDGTRLSIL.

This chain joins TRBV7-2 and TRBJ2-3, with D perhaps TRBD1 (5 bases). The CDR3 extends over 15 amino acids. Germline V gene lookup returns CDR1 SGHTA and CDR2 FQGNSA. Trimming removed 7 bases at V and 2 bases at J, with 16 bases between. The CDR3 DNA is TGTGCCAGCACCACCTGGGGCAGCATCACAGATACGCAGTATTTT. This sequence encodes CASTTWGSITDTQYF.

This clone was detected only a few times. V and J are TRBV5-4 and TRBJ2-1; weak D call: TRBD1 (6 bases). The V gene lost 0 bases and the J gene lost 8 bases, with 15 bases spanning the gap. Germline V gives CDR1 SGHNT, CDR2 YYREEE (reference sequence). The CDR3 length is 15 residues. The CDR3 nucleotides read TGTGCCAGCAGCTTGGAGGGCACACAGGGCGATGAGCAGTTCTTC. It specifies CASSLEGTQGDEQFF.

CDR3 protein: CASRRQGPHTDTQYF. The CDR3 DNA sequence: TGTGCCAGCAGACGTCAGGGTCCACACACAGATACGCAGTATTTT. The chain combines TRBV27 with TRBJ2-3; TRBD1 might be the D (5 bases). V was pared by 6 bases and J by 2 bases, with 15 bases between. There are 15 residues in the CDR3. Germline assignment: CDR1 MNHEY and CDR2 SMNVEV (reference sequence).

This clone was observed a single time. The chain has TRBV18 and TRBJ1-3; TRBD1 is a possible D gene (6 bases). V dropped 2 bases and J dropped 2 bases, with 13 bases sitting between them. Germline loops: CDR1 KGHSH, CDR2 LQKENI. CDR3 size: 16 residues. The CDR3 DNA reads TGTGCCAGCTCACCAGTGTCCCAGGGGACTGGAAACACCATATATTTT. Translated: CASSPVSQGTGNTIYF.

This chain links TRBV7-9 with TRBJ1-1, with 12 bases matching TRBD1. The germline gives CDR1 SEHNR, CDR2 FQNEAQ (reference sequence). The CDR3 length is 15 residues. Germline trimming cut 5 bases from V and 7 bases from J; bases unmatched to any gene: 8. The CDR3 DNA reads as TGTGCCAGCAGCCAAACGGGACAGGGGGCCGTTGAAGCTTTCTTT. Its translation: CASSQTGQGAVEAFF.

This clone was recorded only once. This chain connects TRBV5-3 to TRBJ1-6, with 7 bases lining up with TRBD1. TRBV5-3 belongs to the ORF category, with a function that is uncertain. The CDR3 extends over 19 amino acids. J lost 1 base, V lost 4 bases, and 14 bases had no gene match. The CDR3 sequence: CARSPYSPGQVSYNSPLHF. DNA of the CDR3: TGTGCCAGAAGCCCATATTCGCCCGGACAGGTTTCCTATAATTCACCCCTCCACTTT.

The rearrangement uses TRBV4-1 and TRBJ1-2; TRBD1 matches at 10 bases. The CDR3 contains 18 residues. Germline V gives CDR1 MGHRA, CDR2 YSYEKL. Germline trimming cut 4 bases from V and 3 bases from J; bases unmatched to any gene: 14. Here the CDR3 DNA reads TGCGCCAGCAGCCGCCTCGCGGCGTGGGGACAGGGGTACTATGGCTACACCTTC. Translating gives CASSRLAAWGQGYYGYTF.

This chain uses TRBV7-9 with TRBJ1-2; D possibly corresponds to TRBD1 (6 bases). CDR3 length: 14 residues. CDR1 SEHNR and CDR2 FQNEAQ come from the germline V gene (reference sequence). V lost 1 base to trimming and J lost 7 bases, with 13 bases between them. The CDR3 sequence is CASSLGLGGVGYTF. CDR3 coding DNA: TGTGCCAGCAGCTTAGGATTAGGGGGAGTTGGCTACACCTTC.

The DNA for the CDR3 is TGTGCCAGCAGTGAAGGGACTCCCTACGAGCAGTACTTC. It specifies CASSEGTPYEQYF. J is TRBJ2-7 and V is TRBV6-1, with D possibly being TRBD2 (5 bases). Germline loops: CDR1 MNHNS, CDR2 SASEGT. V gave up 1 base and J gave up 2 bases, with 6 bases separating them. The CDR3 is made up of 13 amino acids.

This clone was seen a few times. V gene TRBV3-1 (or the pseudogene TRBV3-2) combines with J gene TRBJ1-1; TRBD1 agrees at 8 bases. Germline CDR1 and CDR2: LGHDT and YNNKEL (reference sequence). The V and J ends lost 8 bases and 5 bases, in that order; junction bases with no gene match: 7. There are 13 residues in the CDR3. The CDR3 DNA sequence: TGTGCCAGCGCAGGACAGGGTCGAACTGAAGCTTTCTTT. Its translation: CASAGQGRTEAFF.

The chain combines TRBV5-1 with TRBJ1-1; 8 bases are shared with TRBD1. Germline V CDR1 and CDR2: SGHRS, YFSETQ. CDR3 length: 14 amino acids. The junction had 11 bases not matched to a gene; V was cut back by 7 bases and J by 6 bases. CDR3 region: CASQGALGGAEAFF. The CDR3 DNA reads as TGCGCCAGCCAGGGGGCGCTGGGAGGCGCTGAAGCTTTCTTT.

This chain connects TRBV14 to TRBJ1-1; D is undetermined. The germline gives CDR1 SGHDN, CDR2 FVKESK. There are 14 residues in the CDR3. The ends were cut back, 1 base at V and 5 bases at J, with 11 bases in the middle. CDR3 coding DNA: TGTGCCAGCAGCCAAGTACGGGAGGTAACTGAAGCTTTCTTT. It encodes CASSQVREVTEAFF.

The chain couples TRBV7-3 to TRBJ1-2; D gene ambiguous. Germline CDR1 reads SGHTA; CDR2 reads FQGTGA. The CDR3 has 14 amino acids. Deletions cut 5 bases from V and 0 bases from J, with 10 bases between. CDR3: CASSLDGANYGYTF. DNA for the CDR3: TGTGCCAGCAGCCTAGACGGAGCTAACTATGGCTACACCTTC.

This chain uses TRBV12-3 or TRBV12-4 with TRBJ2-7; D remains unclear. The length of the CDR3 is 11 residues. The ends were cut back, 5 bases at V and 2 bases at J, with 4 bases in the middle. This CDR3 reads CASSRAYEQYF. The CDR3 coding sequence is TGTGCCAGCAGTCGTGCCTACGAGCAGTACTTC.

CDR3 region: CASSTLAVQETQYF. The CDR3 region has the DNA TGTGCCAGCAGTACACTAGCGGTTCAAGAGACCCAGTACTTC. The J gene is TRBJ2-5, the V gene TRBV27; TRBD2 matches 8 bases. The CDR3 totals 14 residues. CDR1 and CDR2 (germline): MNHEY, SMNVEV (reference sequence). V lost 5 bases to trimming and J lost 2 bases; unmatched junction nucleotides: 4.